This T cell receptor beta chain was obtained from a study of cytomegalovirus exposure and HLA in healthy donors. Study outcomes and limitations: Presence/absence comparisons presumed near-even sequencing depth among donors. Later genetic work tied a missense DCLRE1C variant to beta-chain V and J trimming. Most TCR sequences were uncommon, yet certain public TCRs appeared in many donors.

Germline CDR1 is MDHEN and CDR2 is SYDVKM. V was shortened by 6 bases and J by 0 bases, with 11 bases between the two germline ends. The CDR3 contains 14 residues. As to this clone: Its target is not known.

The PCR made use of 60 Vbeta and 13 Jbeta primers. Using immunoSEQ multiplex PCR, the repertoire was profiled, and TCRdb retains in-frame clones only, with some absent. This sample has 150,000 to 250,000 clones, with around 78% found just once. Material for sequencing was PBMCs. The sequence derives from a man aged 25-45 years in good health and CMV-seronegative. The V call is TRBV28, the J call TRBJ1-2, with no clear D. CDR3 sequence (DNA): TGTGCCAGCAGCCGGACGGGAGCTAACTATGGCTACACCTTC. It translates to CASSRTGANYGYTF.